The T cell receptor (beta chain) under discussion was sequenced for a study of tumor and adjacent non-tumor tissue in lung cancer. Study context: Histology: about twelve adenocarcinoma, 2 squamous cell carcinoma, 1 small cell lung cancer. Stage I to III disease affected about nine men and 5 women aged about 30 to 85. Regarding the study as a whole: Higher tumor TCR diversity was associated with shorter survival. Top 100 clones took a larger repertoire share in normal lung.

As for this clonotype: Its antigen is not known. This may be a read error: a much more frequent sequence differs by one nucleotide.

TCRbeta libraries were built with three rounds of nested PCR, modified from ARM-PCR. TCRdb processed the multiplex PCR reads anew with MiXCR; each CDR3 protein has one entry. The data hold approximately 120,000 distinct CDR3 sequences, with roughly 77% observed a single time. No cell sorting was done before RNA was extracted from the tissue. CDR1 and CDR2 from the germline V gene are DFQATT and SNEGSKA (reference sequence). The CDR3 has 15 amino acids. The sample was lung tumor tissue. The TCR originated in a woman between 55 and 75 years old with non-small cell lung cancer. The chain recombines TRBV20-1 with TRBJ2-3; 11 nucleotides line up with TRBD2. CDR3 DNA sequence: TGCAGTCAAACTTCTCTAGCGGGGGGACGAGATATGCAGTATTTT. It codes for CSQTSLAGGRDMQYF.